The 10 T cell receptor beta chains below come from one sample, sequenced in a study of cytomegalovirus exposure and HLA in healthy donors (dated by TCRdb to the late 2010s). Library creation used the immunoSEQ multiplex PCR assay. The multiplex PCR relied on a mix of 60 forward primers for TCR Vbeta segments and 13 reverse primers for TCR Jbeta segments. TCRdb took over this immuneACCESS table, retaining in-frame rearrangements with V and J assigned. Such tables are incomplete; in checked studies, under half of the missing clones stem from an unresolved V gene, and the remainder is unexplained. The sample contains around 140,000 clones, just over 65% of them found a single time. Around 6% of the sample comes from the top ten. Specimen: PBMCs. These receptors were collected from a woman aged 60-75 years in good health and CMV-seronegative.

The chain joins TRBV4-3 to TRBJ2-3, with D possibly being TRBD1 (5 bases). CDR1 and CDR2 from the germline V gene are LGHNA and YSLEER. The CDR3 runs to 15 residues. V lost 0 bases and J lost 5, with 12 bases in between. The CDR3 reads CASSQEGLGEDTQYF. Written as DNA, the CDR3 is TGCGCCAGCAGCCAAGAGGGGCTGGGTGAAGATACGCAGTATTTT.

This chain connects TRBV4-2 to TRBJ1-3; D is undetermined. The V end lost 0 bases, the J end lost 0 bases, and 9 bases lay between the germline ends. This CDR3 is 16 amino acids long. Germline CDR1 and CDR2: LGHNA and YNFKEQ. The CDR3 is CASSQDGFRSGNTIYF. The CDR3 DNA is TGTGCCAGCAGCCAAGATGGCTTCCGCTCTGGAAACACCATATATTTT.

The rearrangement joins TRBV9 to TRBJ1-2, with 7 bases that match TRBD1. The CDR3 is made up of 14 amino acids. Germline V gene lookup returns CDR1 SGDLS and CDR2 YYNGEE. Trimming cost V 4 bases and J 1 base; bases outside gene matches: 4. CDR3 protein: CASSPSGGNYGYTF. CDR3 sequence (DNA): TGTGCCAGCAGCCCCTCAGGGGGTAACTATGGCTACACCTTC.

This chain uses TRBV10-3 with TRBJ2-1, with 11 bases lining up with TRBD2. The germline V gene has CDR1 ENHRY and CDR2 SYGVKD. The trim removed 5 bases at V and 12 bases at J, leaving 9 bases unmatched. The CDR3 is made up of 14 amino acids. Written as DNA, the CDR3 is TGTGCCATCAGTTCTATAGCGGGAGGGTTCGGGCAGTTCTTC. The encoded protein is CAISSIAGGFGQFF.

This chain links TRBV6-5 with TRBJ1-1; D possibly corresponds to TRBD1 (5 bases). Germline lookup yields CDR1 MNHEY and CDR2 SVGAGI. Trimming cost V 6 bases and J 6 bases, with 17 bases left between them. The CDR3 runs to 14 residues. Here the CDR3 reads CASRPDSGVPEAFF. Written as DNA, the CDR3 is TGTGCCAGCAGGCCTGACAGCGGGGTTCCTGAAGCTTTCTTT.

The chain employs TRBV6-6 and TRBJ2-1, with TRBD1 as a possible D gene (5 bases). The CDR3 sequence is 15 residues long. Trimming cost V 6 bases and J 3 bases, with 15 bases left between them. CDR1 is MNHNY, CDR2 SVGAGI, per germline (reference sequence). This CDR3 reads CASSPRADSYNEQFF. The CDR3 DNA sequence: TGTGCCAGCAGCCCCAGGGCCGACAGCTACAATGAGCAGTTCTTC.

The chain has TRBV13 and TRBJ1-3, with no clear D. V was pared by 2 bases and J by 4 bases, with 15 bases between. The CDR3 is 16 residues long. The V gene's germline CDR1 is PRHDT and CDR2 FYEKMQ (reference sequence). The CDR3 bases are TGTGCCAGCAGCTTACAAGGTAACCGGGGAGGAAACACCATATATTTT. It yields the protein CASSLQGNRGGNTIYF.

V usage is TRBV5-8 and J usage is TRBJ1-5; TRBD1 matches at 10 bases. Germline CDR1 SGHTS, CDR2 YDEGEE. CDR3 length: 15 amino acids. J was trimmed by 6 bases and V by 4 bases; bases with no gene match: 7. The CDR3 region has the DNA TGTGCCAGCAGCGCGGACAGGGGGACGGTTCAGCCCCAGCATTTT. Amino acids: CASSADRGTVQPQHF.

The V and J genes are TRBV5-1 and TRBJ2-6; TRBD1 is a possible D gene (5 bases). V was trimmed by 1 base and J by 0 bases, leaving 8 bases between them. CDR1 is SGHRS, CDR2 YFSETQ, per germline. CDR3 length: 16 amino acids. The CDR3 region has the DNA TGCGCCAGCAGCTTGTCAGGGCGCTCTGGGGCCAACGTCCTGACTTTC. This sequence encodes CASSLSGRSGANVLTF.

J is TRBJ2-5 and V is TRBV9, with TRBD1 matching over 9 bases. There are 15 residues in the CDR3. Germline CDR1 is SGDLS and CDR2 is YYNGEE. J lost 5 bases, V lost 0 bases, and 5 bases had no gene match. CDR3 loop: CASSVGPTGGETQYF. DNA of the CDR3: TGTGCCAGCAGCGTAGGCCCGACAGGGGGGGAGACCCAGTACTTC.